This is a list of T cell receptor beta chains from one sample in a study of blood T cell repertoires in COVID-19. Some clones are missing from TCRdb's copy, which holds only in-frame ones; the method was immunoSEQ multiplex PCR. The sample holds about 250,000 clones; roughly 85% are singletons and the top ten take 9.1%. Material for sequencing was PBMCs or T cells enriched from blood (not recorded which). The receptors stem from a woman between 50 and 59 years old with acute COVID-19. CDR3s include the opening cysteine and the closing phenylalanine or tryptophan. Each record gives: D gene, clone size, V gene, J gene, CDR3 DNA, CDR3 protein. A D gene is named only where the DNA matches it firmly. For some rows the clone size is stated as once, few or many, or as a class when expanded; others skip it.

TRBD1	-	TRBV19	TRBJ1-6	TGTGCCAGTAGTATAGAGGGGACAGATAATTCACCCCTCCACTTT	CASSIEGTDNSPLHF
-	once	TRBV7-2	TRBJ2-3	TGTGCCAGCAGCTTATATACAGGGTCAGATACGCAGTATTTT	CASSLYTGSDTQYF
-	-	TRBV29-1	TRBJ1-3	TGCAGCGTTGGGTGGTCCGGGGACACCATATATTTT	CSVGWSGDTIYF
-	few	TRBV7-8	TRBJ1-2	TGTGCCAGCAGCGGGAGAGGGGGATCTAACTATGGCTACACCTTC	CASSGRGGSNYGYTF
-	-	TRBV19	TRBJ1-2	TGTGCCAGTAGTATAGAACCGGGGGTGAACTATGGCTACACCTTC	CASSIEPGVNYGYTF
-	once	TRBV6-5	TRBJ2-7	TGTGCCAGCAGTTACCTACTATTTGGCAATACCTACGAGCAGTACTTC	CASSYLLFGNTYEQYF
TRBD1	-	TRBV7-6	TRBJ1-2	TGTGCCAGCAGCTTAGTCGGGGACAGTTTCTATGGCTACACCTTC	CASSLVGDSFYGYTF
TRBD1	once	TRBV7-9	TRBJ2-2	TGTGCCAGCAGCCTTACTCAGGGGGCGAACACCGGGGAGCTGTTTTTT	CASSLTQGANTGELFF
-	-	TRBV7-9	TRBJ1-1	TGTGCCAGCAGCCCGAGGGTCTACACTGAAGCTTTCTTT	CASSPRVYTEAFF
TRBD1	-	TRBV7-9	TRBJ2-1	TGTGCCAGCAGCACTCCGGACAGGGGAGGTGAGCAGTTCTTC	CASSTPDRGGEQFF
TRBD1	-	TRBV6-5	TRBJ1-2	TGTGCCAGCACTACCGGGACAGGGCGCCGCTATGGCTACACCTTC	CASTTGTGRRYGYTF